This passage covers 28 T cell receptor beta chains from one sample sequenced in a study of blood T cell repertoires in COVID-19. Some clones are missing from TCRdb's copy, which holds only in-frame ones; the method was immunoSEQ multiplex PCR. The data hold approximately 99,000 clones, with 85% to 90% observed a single time. Sequences were obtained from peripheral blood. The receptors shown here come from an older woman in a cohort sampled during active or convalescent COVID-19.

The V and J genes are TRBV2 and TRBJ1-3; D possibly corresponds to TRBD1 (6 bases). Germline lookup yields CDR1 SNHLY and CDR2 FYNNEI. Between the trimmed V and J ends, which lost 0 bases and 0 bases, there was a span of 9 bases. This CDR3 spans 16 amino acids. The CDR3 loop is CASSEAGHRSGNTIYF. DNA for the CDR3: TGTGCCAGCAGTGAAGCGGGACACCGCTCTGGAAACACCATATATTTT.

This CDR3 is CASSLQRGRSYEQYF. For the CDR3, the DNA is TGTGCCAGCAGTTTGCAGCGGGGTCGCTCCTACGAGCAGTACTTC. The chain couples TRBV27 to TRBJ2-7; 7 nucleotides agree with TRBD2. Germline assignment: CDR1 MNHEY and CDR2 SMNVEV (reference sequence). This CDR3 is built from 15 residues. J gave up 0 bases and V 3 bases, and 5 bases lay outside the gene matches.

The chain combines TRBV7-2 with TRBJ1-5, with TRBD1 matching 7 bases. The CDR3 runs 16 residues. Germline CDR1 SGHTA, CDR2 FQGNSA. V was clipped by 4 bases and J by 3 bases; unmatched bases: 9. CDR3 protein: CASSSGGTGANQPQHF. Written as DNA, the CDR3 is TGTGCCAGCAGCTCCGGGGGTACAGGGGCCAATCAGCCCCAGCATTTT.

The chain uses TRBV3-1 (or the pseudogene TRBV3-2) and TRBJ2-2, with 11 bases identical to TRBD2. J lost 9 bases, V lost 4 bases, and 16 bases had no gene match. The CDR3 runs to 18 residues. Germline V lookup: CDR1 LGHDT, CDR2 YNNKEL (reference sequence). The CDR3 sequence: CASSPTRAASGGHRELFF. CDR3 sequence (DNA): TGTGCCAGCAGCCCAACCCGGGCCGCTAGCGGGGGGCACCGGGAGCTGTTTTTT.

V and J are TRBV11-1 and TRBJ2-3; D is possibly TRBD2 (6 bases). V was clipped by 6 bases and J by 6 bases, with 13 bases between them. CDR1 and CDR2 from the germline V gene are SGHAT and FQDESV (reference sequence). The CDR3 has 13 amino acids. CDR3 DNA sequence: TGTGCCAGCAGAGCCGCTAGCGCCGATACGCAGTATTTT. Translating gives CASRAASADTQYF. Together with reference TRBV11-1 and TRBJ2-3, the CDR3 gives the full variable domain: EAEVAQSPRYKITEKSQAVAFWCDPISGHATLYWYRQILGQGPELLVQFQDESVVDDSQLPKDRFSAERLKGVDSTLKIQPAELGDSAMYLCASRAASADTQYFGPGTRLTVL.

The rearrangement joins TRBV5-1 to TRBJ1-5; TRBD1 agrees at 9 bases. The V segment lost 2 bases and the J segment 3 bases; nucleotides outside the gene matches: 3. The CDR3 runs 15 residues. The germline V gene encodes CDR1 SGHRS and CDR2 YFSETQ. The CDR3 region is CASSLGTGNNQPQHF. Written as DNA, the CDR3 is TGCGCCAGCAGCTTAGGGACAGGGAACAATCAGCCCCAGCATTTT.

This clone was counted a single time. The genes are TRBV6-5 and TRBJ1-2, with 7 bases lining up with TRBD1. The length of the CDR3 is 15 residues. Germline V CDR1 and CDR2: MNHEY, SVGAGI. V gave up 10 bases and J gave up 5 bases; unmatched junction bases: 16. This chain's CDR3 is CATTPRFGTDYGYTF. CDR3 coding DNA: TGTGCCACCACCCCACGATTCGGGACAGATTATGGCTACACCTTC.

J is TRBJ1-1 and V is TRBV29-1, with unresolved D. The V end lost 2 bases, the J end lost 5 bases, and 6 bases lay between the germline ends. There are 11 residues in the CDR3. Germline V gene data show CDR1 as SQVTM and CDR2 as ANQGSEA. The CDR3 here is CSVELPTEAFF. DNA of the CDR3: TGCAGCGTTGAACTCCCGACTGAAGCTTTCTTT.

The chain uses TRBV24-1 and TRBJ2-2; 7 positions match TRBD2. Germline loops: CDR1 KGHDR, CDR2 SFDVKD. The CDR3 has 18 amino acids. V was clipped by 5 bases and J by 2 bases; unmatched bases: 13. CDR3 bases: TGTGCCACCAGTGGATCTTCATACGGGACTATAAACACCGGGGAGCTGTTTTTT. Translating gives CATSGSSYGTINTGELFF.

The V call is TRBV20-1, the J call TRBJ1-1; 9 positions match TRBD1. V gave up 3 bases and J gave up 0 bases; unmatched junction bases: 8. In germline, CDR1 is DFQATT, CDR2 SNEGSKA (reference sequence). The CDR3 spans 16 residues. DNA of the CDR3: TGCAGTGCTAGTAAGGACAGGGGCCTGATGAACACTGAAGCTTTCTTT. Translation: CSASKDRGLMNTEAFF.

The chain is built from TRBV27 and TRBJ2-1, with D possibly being TRBD1 (7 bases). V dropped 7 bases and J dropped 0 bases, with 16 bases sitting between them. The CDR3 spans 16 residues. Germline assignment: CDR1 MNHEY and CDR2 SMNVEV (reference sequence). CDR3 nucleotides: TGTGCCAGCATCTCAGGGGGGTTAAGCTCCTACAATGAGCAGTTCTTC. Its protein product is CASISGGLSSYNEQFF.

The rearrangement links TRBV18 to TRBJ1-3; 7 bases map to TRBD1. Looked up from germline, CDR1 is KGHSH and CDR2 is LQKENI. This CDR3 comprises 17 residues. The V segment lost 2 bases and the J segment 1 base; nucleotides outside the gene matches: 8. The CDR3 protein is CASSPNTGDLSGNTIYF. The CDR3, as DNA: TGTGCCAGCTCACCAAATACAGGGGATCTATCTGGAAACACCATATATTTT.

Notes on this clone: The identical CDR3 is also encoded by other nucleotide sequences in the sample. V usage is TRBV12-3 or TRBV12-4 and J usage is TRBJ1-1; D is possibly TRBD1 (5 bases). The CDR3 runs to 13 residues. Trimming cost V 3 bases and J 4 bases, with 9 bases left between them. The CDR3 DNA is TGTGCCAGCAGTTTTGCGGGGGGCACTGAAGCTTTCTTT. This codes for CASSFAGGTEAFF.

In its sample, this clone was seen a few times. This sequence joins TRBV21-1 and TRBJ1-2; TRBD1, the table's D call, was not compared with the DNA. TRBV21-1 is a known pseudogene. The CDR3 runs to 15 residues. For the CDR3, the DNA is TGTGCCAGCAGCCCTCGGACAGGGGGAGGGTATGGCTACACCTTC. Its translation: CASSPRTGGGYGYTF.

The gene calls are TRBV7-3 and TRBJ1-1; D call uncertain. V was cut by 1 base and J by 1 base, with 7 bases left in between. This CDR3 spans 14 amino acids. Germline loops: CDR1 SGHTA, CDR2 FQGTGA. CDR3 protein: CASSLNPGNTEAFF. The CDR3 coding sequence is TGTGCCAGCAGCTTAAACCCAGGGAACACTGAAGCTTTCTTT. The full variable domain, in which reference TRBV7-3 and TRBJ1-1 provide the parts outside the CDR3, is GAGVSQTPSNKVTEKGKYVELRCDPISGHTALYWYRQSLGQGPEFLIYFQGTGAADDSGLPNDRFFAVRPEGSVSTLKIQRTERGDSAVYLCASSLNPGNTEAFFGQGTRLTVV.

This clone showed up just a few times. The sample holds other DNA sequences that translate to the same CDR3. This sequence joins TRBV5-4 and TRBJ1-1; D is possibly TRBD1 (5 bases). CDR1 is SGHNT, CDR2 YYREEE, per germline (reference sequence). V lost 1 base and J 1 base, leaving 8 bases between the germline ends. The CDR3 length is 14 residues. The CDR3 coding sequence is TGTGCCAGCAGCTTGAGGGGCGGGAACACTGAAGCTTTCTTT. Protein product: CASSLRGGNTEAFF.

This chain uses TRBV9 with TRBJ1-6; 8 bases are a match to TRBD1. Germline CDR1 and CDR2: SGDLS and YYNGEE. Trimming at V came to 0 bases and at J to 10 bases, leaving 6 bases not matched to a gene. There are 15 residues in the CDR3. The CDR3 region is CASSVEDREGSPLHF. In DNA form, the CDR3 reads TGTGCCAGCAGCGTAGAGGACAGGGAGGGGTCACCCCTCCACTTT.

The rearrangement links TRBV28 to TRBJ2-1; D uncertain. The CDR3 consists of 17 residues. The V gene's germline CDR1 is MDHEN and CDR2 SYDVKM. V was trimmed by 2 bases and J by 3 bases, leaving 17 bases between them. CDR3 DNA: TGTGCCAGCAGTTTACCCAGCGCTGGTTCGCTCTACAATGAGCAGTTCTTC. Its translation: CASSLPSAGSLYNEQFF.

The genes are TRBV5-6 and TRBJ2-2, with D tentatively TRBD1 (6 bases). This CDR3 has 14 residues. Germline loops: CDR1 SGHDT, CDR2 YYEEEE. V was shortened by 2 bases and J by 4 bases, with 9 bases between the two germline ends. The CDR3 region has the DNA TGTGCCAGCAGCTTCCAGGGGATCACCGGGGAGCTGTTTTTT. Protein: CASSFQGITGELFF.

DNA for the CDR3: TGTGCTAGTGGTCTCGCCGACAGGGGGCCCGGGGAGCTGTTTTTT. The encoded protein is CASGLADRGPGELFF. The chain employs TRBV12-5 and TRBJ2-2; 10 nucleotides line up with TRBD1. V dropped 5 bases and J dropped 6; count of bases not matched to a gene: 6. The germline CDR1 and CDR2 sequences are LGHNT and FRNRAP. The CDR3 consists of 15 residues.

This rearrangement joins TRBV11-2 to TRBJ2-2; tentatively, D is TRBD2 (6 bases). The germline V gene has CDR1 SGHAT and CDR2 FQNNGV. The CDR3 extends over 14 amino acids. Trimming removed 2 bases from V and 4 bases from J, with 8 bases in between. The CDR3 reads CASSLSGGTGELFF. The CDR3 nucleotides read TGTGCCAGCAGCTTATCCGGGGGCACCGGGGAGCTGTTTTTT. The whole variable domain, remainder taken from reference TRBV11-2 and TRBJ2-2, is EAGVAQSPRYKIIEKRQSVAFWCNPISGHATLYWYQQILGQGPKLLIQFQNNGVVDDSQLPKDRFSAERLKGVDSTLKIQPAKLEDSAVYLCASSLSGGTGELFFGEGSRLTVL.

The V gene is TRBV7-9, the J gene TRBJ2-3; 14 nucleotides agree with TRBD2. This CDR3 contains 16 residues. V dropped 4 bases and J dropped 6; count of bases not matched to a gene: 6. Germline CDR1 and CDR2: SEHNR and FQNEAQ (reference sequence). CDR3 sequence: CASSSRTSGGRDTQYF. The CDR3 DNA follows: TGTGCCAGCAGCTCCCGGACTAGCGGGGGGCGCGATACGCAGTATTTT.

The count of this clone is one. This sequence joins TRBV6-5 and TRBJ1-2; 7 bases agree with TRBD1. Germline assignment: CDR1 MNHEY and CDR2 SVGAGI. Trimming removed 8 bases from V and 8 bases from J; junction bases left unmatched: 14. The CDR3 covers 14 residues. The CDR3 is CASVTGPLTGGYTF. The CDR3 bases are TGTGCCAGCGTGACAGGGCCCCTCACGGGAGGCTACACCTTC.

The gene calls are TRBV27 and TRBJ2-2; no clear D. Germline V lookup: CDR1 MNHEY, CDR2 SMNVEV (reference sequence). The CDR3 covers 18 residues. V was shortened by 5 bases and J by 0 bases, with 19 bases between the two germline ends. The CDR3 region has the DNA TGTGCCAGCAGTCATCTGGTGCGAGGTTGGGCGAACACCGGGGAGCTGTTTTTT. This encodes CASSHLVRGWANTGELFF.

The rearrangement uses TRBV12-3 or TRBV12-4 and TRBJ1-2; D uncertain. Trimming took 3 bases from V and 4 from J, leaving 9 bases between them. This CDR3 has 13 amino acids. In DNA form, the CDR3 reads TGTGCCAGCAGTTTCACGGCAGGCTATGGCTACACCTTC. Its translation is CASSFTAGYGYTF.

A single count supports this clone. The gene calls are TRBV28 and TRBJ1-5; D is uncertain. This CDR3 contains 14 residues. Per germline, CDR1 MDHEN and CDR2 SYDVKM. Trimming cost V 6 bases and J 6 bases, with 15 bases left between them. In DNA, the CDR3 is TGTGCCAGCAGCAGACCGGGAATGACTCAGCCCCAGCATTTT. It encodes CASSRPGMTQPQHF.

V is TRBV3-1 (or the pseudogene TRBV3-2) and J is TRBJ1-1; a possible D gene is TRBD1 (5 bases). V was pared by 4 bases and J by 5 bases, with 11 bases between. This CDR3 has 13 residues. Germline V CDR1 and CDR2: LGHDT, YNNKEL (reference sequence). As DNA, the CDR3 is TGTGCCAGCAGCCGGGGCCCAGGGACTGAAGCTTTCTTT. It yields the protein CASSRGPGTEAFF.

The V call is TRBV7-2, the J call TRBJ2-1; 9 bases align to TRBD2. CDR1 and CDR2 from the germline V gene are SGHTA and FQGNSA. This CDR3 has 15 amino acids. Trimming removed 4 bases from V and 6 bases from J; junction bases left unmatched: 7. The DNA for the CDR3 is TGTGCCAGCAGCTACACCAGCGGGAGGAGCAATGAGCAGTTCTTC. Its translation: CASSYTSGRSNEQFF. Complete variable domain (other parts from reference TRBV7-2 and TRBJ2-1): GAGVSQSPSNKVTEKGKDVELRCDPISGHTALYWYRQSLGQGLEFLIYFQGNSAPDKSGLPSDRFSAERTGGSVSTLTIQRTQQEDSAVYLCASSYTSGRSNEQFFGPGTRLTVL.